This T cell receptor (beta chain) was recorded in a study of beta chain features in type 1 diabetes. The study's findings and limits: Researchers reported that naive, central memory and Treg TCRB repertoires appeared more similar in patients than in healthy donors. Although PCR might favor shorter templates, it would do so equally in patients and controls.

The CDR3 sequence is 15 residues long. V lost 2 bases and J lost 3, with 11 bases in between. Germline V gene lookup returns CDR1 SGHRS and CDR2 YFSETQ. Investigators reverse transcribed all isolated RNA, so they sequenced expressed TCRB transcripts. The table came from immunoSEQ multiplex PCR; TCRdb's copy has only in-frame clones and leaves some out. This table holds about 220,000 clones, about 11% found once. Comment on this clone: What it binds is not known.

The sequenced sample consisted of central memory CD4+ T cells from blood. This receptor was identified in a man between 18 and 35 years old in good health. The chain couples TRBV5-1 to TRBJ2-2, with D maybe TRBD2 (5 bases). For the CDR3, the DNA is TGCGCCAGCAGCTTCTCCGGGGTGGACACCGGGGAGCTGTTTTTT. It specifies CASSFSGVDTGELFF.